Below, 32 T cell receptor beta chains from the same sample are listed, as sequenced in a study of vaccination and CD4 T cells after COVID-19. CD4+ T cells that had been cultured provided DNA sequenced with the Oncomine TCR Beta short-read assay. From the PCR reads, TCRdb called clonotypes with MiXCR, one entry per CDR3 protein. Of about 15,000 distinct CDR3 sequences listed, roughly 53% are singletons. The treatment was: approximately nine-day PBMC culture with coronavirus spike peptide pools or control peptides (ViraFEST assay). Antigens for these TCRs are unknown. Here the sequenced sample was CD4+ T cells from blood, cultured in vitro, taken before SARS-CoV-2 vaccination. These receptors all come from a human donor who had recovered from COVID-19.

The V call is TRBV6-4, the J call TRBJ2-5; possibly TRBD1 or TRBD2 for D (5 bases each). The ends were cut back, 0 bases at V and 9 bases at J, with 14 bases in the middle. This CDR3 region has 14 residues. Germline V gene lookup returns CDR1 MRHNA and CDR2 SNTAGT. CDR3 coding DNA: TGTGCCAGCAGTGACTCGAGGGCACAGGTCGCCCAGTACTTC. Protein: CASSDSRAQVAQYF.

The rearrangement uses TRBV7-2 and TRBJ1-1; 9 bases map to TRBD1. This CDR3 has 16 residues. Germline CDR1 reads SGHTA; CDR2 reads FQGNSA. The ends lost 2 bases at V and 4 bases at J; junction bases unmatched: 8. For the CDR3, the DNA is TGTGCCAGCAGCTTACATCCAGGGGACAGGGTCACTGAAGCTTTCTTT. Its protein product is CASSLHPGDRVTEAFF.

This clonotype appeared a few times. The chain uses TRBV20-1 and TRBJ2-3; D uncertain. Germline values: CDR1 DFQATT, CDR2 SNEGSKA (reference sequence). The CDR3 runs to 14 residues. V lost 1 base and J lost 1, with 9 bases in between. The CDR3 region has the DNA TGCAGTGCTAGAGTCGTCTACGGCACAGATACGCAGTATTTT. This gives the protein CSARVVYGTDTQYF.

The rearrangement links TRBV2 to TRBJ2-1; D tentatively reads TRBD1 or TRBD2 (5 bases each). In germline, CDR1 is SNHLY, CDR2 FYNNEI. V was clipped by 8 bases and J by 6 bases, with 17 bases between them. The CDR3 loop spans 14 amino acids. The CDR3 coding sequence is TGTGCCAGCGTCCTGGGGGAAAAGGGCAATGAGCAGTTCTTC. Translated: CASVLGEKGNEQFF.

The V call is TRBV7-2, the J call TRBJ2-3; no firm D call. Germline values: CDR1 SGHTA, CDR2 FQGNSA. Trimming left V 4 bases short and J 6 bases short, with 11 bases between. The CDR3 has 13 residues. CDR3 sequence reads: CASSSRVGDTQYF. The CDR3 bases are TGTGCCAGCAGCTCCCGAGTGGGGGATACGCAGTATTTT. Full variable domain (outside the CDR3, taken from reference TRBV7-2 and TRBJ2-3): GAGVSQSPSNKVTEKGKDVELRCDPISGHTALYWYRQSLGQGLEFLIYFQGNSAPDKSGLPSDRFSAERTGGSVSTLTIQRTQQEDSAVYLCASSSRVGDTQYFGPGTRLTVL.

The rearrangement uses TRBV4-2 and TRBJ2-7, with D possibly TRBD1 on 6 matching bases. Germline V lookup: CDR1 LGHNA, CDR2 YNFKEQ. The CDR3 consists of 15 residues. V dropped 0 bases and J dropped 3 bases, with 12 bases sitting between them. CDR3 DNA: TGTGCCAGCAGCCAAGAGACAGGCGATCACTACGAGCAGTACTTC. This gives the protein CASSQETGDHYEQYF.

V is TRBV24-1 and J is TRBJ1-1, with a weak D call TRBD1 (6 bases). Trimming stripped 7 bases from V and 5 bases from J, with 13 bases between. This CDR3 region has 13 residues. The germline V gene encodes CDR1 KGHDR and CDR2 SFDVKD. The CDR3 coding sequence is TGTGCCACCAGGCAGGGGCAGGGGACTGAAGCTTTCTTT. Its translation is CATRQGQGTEAFF.

CDR3 DNA: TGTGCCACCAGTGAATCTGGACCACAAGAGACCCAGTACTTC. Residues: CATSESGPQETQYF. This rearrangement joins TRBV24-1 to TRBJ2-5; D unclear. The germline V gene has CDR1 KGHDR and CDR2 SFDVKD. Trimming removed 4 bases from V and 2 bases from J, with 10 bases in between. This CDR3 has 14 amino acids.

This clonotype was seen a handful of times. DNA of the CDR3: TGTGCCAGCAGCCTTAACTACGAGCAGTACTTC. Its translation: CASSLNYEQYF. V gene TRBV6-1 combines with J gene TRBJ2-7; D is ambiguous. This CDR3 comprises 11 residues. Trimming shortened V by 6 bases and J by 3 bases, and 6 bases separated the two germline ends. Looked up from germline, CDR1 is MNHNS and CDR2 is SASEGT.

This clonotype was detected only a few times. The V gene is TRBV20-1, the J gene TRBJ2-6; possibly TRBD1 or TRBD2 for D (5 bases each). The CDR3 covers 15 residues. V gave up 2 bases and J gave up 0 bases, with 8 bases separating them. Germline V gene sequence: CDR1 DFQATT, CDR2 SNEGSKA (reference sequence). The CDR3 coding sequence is TGCAGTGCTAGAAATGGGGGCTCTGGGGCCAACGTCCTGACTTTC. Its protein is CSARNGGSGANVLTF.

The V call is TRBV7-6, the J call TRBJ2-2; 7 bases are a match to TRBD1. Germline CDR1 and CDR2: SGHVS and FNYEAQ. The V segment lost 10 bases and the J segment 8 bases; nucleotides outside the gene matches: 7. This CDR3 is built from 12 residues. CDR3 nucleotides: TGTGCCACCGACAGGGTCGAGGGGGAGCTGTTTTTT. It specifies CATDRVEGELFF.

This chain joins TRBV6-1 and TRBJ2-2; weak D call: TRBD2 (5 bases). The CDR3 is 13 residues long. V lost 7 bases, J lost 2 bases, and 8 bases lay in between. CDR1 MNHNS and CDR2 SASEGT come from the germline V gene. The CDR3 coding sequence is TGTGCCAGCAAGACGGGAAACACCGGGGAGCTGTTTTTT. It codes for CASKTGNTGELFF.

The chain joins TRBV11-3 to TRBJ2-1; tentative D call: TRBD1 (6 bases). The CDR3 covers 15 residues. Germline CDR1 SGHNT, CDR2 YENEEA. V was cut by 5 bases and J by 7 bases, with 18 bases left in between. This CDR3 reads CASSPFAVGANEQFF. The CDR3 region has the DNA TGTGCCAGCAGCCCCTTTGCCGTGGGGGCGAATGAGCAGTTCTTC.

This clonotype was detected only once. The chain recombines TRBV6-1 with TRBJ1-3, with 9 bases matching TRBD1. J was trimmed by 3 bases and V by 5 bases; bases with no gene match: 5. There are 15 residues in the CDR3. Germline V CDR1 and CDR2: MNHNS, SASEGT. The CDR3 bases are TGTGCCAGCAGTCGGGACAGGGAGGATGGAAACACCATATATTTT. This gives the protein CASSRDREDGNTIYF.

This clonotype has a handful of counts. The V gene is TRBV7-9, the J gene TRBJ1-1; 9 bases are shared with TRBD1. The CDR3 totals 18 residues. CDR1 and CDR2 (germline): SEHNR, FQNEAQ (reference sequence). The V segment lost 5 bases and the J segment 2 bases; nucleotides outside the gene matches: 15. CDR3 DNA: TGTGCCAGCAGCACGTCGGACAGGGGAAAGGCTGGTAACACTGAAGCTTTCTTT. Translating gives CASSTSDRGKAGNTEAFF.

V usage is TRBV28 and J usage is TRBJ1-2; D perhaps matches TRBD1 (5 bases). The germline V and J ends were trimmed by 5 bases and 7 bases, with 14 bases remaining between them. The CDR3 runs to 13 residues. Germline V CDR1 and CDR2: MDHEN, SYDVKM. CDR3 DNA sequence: TGTGCCAGCAGTCAACCCCCAGGGACTGGCTACACCTTC. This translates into CASSQPPGTGYTF.

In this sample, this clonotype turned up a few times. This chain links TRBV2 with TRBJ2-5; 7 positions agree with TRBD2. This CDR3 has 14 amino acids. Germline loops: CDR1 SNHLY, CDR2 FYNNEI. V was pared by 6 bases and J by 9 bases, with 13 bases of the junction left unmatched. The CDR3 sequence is CASSTSGAHGAQYF. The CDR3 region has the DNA TGTGCCAGCAGCACAAGCGGGGCTCACGGGGCCCAGTACTTC. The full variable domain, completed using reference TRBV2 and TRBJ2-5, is EPEVTQTPSHQVTQMGQEVILRCVPISNHLYFYWYRQILGQKVEFLVSFYNNEISEKSEIFDDQFSVERPDGSNFTLKIRSTKLEDSAMYFCASSTSGAHGAQYFGPGTRLLVL.

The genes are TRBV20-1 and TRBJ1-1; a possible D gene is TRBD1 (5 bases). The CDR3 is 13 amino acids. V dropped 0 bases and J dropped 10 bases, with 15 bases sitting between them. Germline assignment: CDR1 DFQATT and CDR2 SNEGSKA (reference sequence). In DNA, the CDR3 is TGCAGTGCTAGAGATGGGACTACACTGGCAGCTTTCTTT. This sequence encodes CSARDGTTLAAFF.

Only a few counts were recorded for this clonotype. The CDR3 DNA reads as TGCGCCAGCAGCTTGGCTCGGGGGACAGGGAACTTTGAAGCTTTCTTT. Protein: CASSLARGTGNFEAFF. The J gene is TRBJ1-1, the V gene TRBV5-1; TRBD1 matches 9 bases. After removal of 0 bases from V and 7 bases from J, the junction contained 10 bases not matched to a gene. Germline CDR1 SGHRS, CDR2 YFSETQ. The CDR3 loop spans 16 amino acids.

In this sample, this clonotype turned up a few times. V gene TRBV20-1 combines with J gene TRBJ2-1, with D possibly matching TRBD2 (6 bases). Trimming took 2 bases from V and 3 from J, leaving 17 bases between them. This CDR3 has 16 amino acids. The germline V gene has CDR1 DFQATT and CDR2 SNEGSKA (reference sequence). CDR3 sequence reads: CSARKALAQHYNEQFF. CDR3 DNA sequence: TGCAGTGCTAGAAAAGCACTAGCACAACACTACAATGAGCAGTTCTTC.

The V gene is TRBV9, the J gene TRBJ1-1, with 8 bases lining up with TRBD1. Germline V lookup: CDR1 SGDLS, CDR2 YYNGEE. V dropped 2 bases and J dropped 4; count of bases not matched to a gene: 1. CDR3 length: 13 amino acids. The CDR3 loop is CASSVGTGTEAFF. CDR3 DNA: TGTGCCAGCAGCGTTGGGACAGGCACTGAAGCTTTCTTT.

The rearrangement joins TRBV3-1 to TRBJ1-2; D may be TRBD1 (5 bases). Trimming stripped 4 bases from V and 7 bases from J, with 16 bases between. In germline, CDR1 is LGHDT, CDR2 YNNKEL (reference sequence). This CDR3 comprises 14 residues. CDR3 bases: TGTGCCAGCAGCCTAATTAGGGGCGTCGGTGGCTACACCTTC. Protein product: CASSLIRGVGGYTF.

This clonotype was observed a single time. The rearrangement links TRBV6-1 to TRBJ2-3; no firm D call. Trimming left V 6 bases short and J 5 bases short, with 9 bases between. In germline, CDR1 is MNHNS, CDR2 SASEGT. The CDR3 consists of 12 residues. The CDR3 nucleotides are TGTGCCAGCAGCCGAGTGGGAGATACGCAGTATTTT. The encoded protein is CASSRVGDTQYF.

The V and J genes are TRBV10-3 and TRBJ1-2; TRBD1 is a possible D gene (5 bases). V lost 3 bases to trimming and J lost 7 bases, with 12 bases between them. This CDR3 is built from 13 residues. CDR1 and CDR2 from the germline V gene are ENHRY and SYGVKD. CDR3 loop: CAISDPGGRGYTF. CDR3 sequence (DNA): TGTGCCATCAGTGACCCCGGGGGACGTGGCTACACCTTC.

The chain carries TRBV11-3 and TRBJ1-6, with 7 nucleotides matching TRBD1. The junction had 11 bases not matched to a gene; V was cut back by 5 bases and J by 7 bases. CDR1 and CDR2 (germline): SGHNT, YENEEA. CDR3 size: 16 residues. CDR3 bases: TGTGCCAGCAGCCCCGACAGGGTCGTTGGGAATTCACCCCTCCACTTT. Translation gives CASSPDRVVGNSPLHF.

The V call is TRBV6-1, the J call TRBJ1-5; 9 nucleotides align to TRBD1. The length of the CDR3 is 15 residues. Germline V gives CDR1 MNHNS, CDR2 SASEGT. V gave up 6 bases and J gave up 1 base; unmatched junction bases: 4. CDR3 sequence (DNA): TGTGCCAGCAGGGGACAGGGTCCAAGCAATCAGCCCCAGCATTTT. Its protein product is CASRGQGPSNQPQHF.

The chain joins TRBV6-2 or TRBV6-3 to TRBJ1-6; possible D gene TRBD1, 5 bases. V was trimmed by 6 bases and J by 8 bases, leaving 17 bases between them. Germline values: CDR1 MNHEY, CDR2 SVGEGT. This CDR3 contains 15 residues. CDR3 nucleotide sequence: TGTGCCAGCAGCCTACAGCGCCCCAGGGATTCACCCCTCCACTTT. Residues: CASSLQRPRDSPLHF.

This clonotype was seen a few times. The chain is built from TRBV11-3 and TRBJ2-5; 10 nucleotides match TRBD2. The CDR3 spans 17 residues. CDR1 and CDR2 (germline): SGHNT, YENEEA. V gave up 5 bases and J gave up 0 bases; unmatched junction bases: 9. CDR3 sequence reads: CASSEIAGGLYQETQYF. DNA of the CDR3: TGTGCCAGCAGCGAGATAGCGGGGGGATTGTACCAAGAGACCCAGTACTTC.

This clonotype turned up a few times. For the CDR3, the DNA is TGTGCCAGTGCGAAGGCACAGGGACTTAATGAAAAACTGTTTTTT. As protein: CASAKAQGLNEKLFF. V is TRBV28 and J is TRBJ1-4, with D perhaps TRBD1 (6 bases). This CDR3 is 15 amino acids long. Germline CDR1 is MDHEN and CDR2 is SYDVKM. With 9 bases removed from V and 4 bases from J, the gap between germline ends came to 18 bases. The full variable domain, in which reference TRBV28 and TRBJ1-4 provide the parts outside the CDR3, is DVKVTQSSRYLVKRTGEKVFLECVQDMDHENMFWYRQDPGLGLRLIYFSYDVKMKEKGDIPEGYSVSREKKERFSLILESASTNQTSMYLCASAKAQGLNEKLFFGSGTQLSVL.

CDR3 sequence reads: CASSQLLAGVYEQFF. In nucleotides, the CDR3 is TGTGCCAGCAGCCAACTCCTAGCGGGAGTCTATGAGCAGTTCTTC. V and J are TRBV7-9 and TRBJ2-1; 10 nucleotides agree with TRBD2. The junction had 9 bases not matched to a gene; V was cut back by 5 bases and J by 8 bases. The germline V gene encodes CDR1 SEHNR and CDR2 FQNEAQ (reference sequence). The CDR3 covers 15 residues.

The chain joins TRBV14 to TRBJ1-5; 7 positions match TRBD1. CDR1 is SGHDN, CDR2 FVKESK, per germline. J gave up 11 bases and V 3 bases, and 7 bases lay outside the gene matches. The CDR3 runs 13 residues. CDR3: CASSHDRVRAQHF. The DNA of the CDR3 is TGTGCCAGCAGCCACGACAGGGTTCGGGCCCAGCATTTT. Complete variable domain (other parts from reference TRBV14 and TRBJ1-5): EAGVTQFPSHSVIEKGQTVTLRCDPISGHDNLYWYRRVMGKEIKFLLHFVKESKQDESGMPNNRFLAERTGGTYSTLKVQPAELEDSGVYFCASSHDRVRAQHFGDGTRLSIL.

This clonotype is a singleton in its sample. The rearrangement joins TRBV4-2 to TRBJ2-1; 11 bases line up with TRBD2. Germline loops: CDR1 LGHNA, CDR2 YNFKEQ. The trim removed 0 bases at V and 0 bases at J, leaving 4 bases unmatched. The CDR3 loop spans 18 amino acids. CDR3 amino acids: CASSQDLAGGLSYNEQFF. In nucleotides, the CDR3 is TGTGCCAGCAGCCAAGACCTAGCGGGGGGACTCTCCTACAATGAGCAGTTCTTC.